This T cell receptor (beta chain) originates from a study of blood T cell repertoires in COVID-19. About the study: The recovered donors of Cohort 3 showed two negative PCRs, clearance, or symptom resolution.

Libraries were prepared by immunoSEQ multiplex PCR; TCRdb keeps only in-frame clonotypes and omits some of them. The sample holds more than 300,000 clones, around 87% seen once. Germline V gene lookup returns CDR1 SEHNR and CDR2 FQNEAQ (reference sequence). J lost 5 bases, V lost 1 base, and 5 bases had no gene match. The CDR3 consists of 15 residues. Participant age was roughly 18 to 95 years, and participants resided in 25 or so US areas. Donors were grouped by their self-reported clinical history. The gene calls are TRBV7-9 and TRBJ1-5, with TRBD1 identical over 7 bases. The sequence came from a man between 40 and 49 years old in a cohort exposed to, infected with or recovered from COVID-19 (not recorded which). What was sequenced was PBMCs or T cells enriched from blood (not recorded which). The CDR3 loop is CASSLGQGVDQPQHF. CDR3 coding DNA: TGTGCCAGCAGCTTAGGACAGGGAGTCGATCAGCCCCAGCATTTT.